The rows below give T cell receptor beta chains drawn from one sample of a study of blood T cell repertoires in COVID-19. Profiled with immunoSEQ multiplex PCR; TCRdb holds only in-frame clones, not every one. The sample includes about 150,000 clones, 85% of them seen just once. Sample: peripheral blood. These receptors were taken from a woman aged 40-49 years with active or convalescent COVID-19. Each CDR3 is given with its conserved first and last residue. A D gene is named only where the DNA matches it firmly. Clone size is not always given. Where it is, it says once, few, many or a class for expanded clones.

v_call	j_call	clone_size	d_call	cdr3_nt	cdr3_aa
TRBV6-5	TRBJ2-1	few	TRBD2	TGTGCCAGCAGTTCCTGGCCTAGCGGAGGTCACAATGAGCAGTTCTTC	CASSSWPSGGHNEQFF
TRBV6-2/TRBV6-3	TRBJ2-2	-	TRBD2	TGTGCCAGCAGTTACTCCCTAGCGGGAGCGAACACCGGGGAGCTGTTTTTT	CASSYSLAGANTGELFF
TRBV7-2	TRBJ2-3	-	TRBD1	TGTGCCAGCAGCGGGAACAGGGGGGACACAGATACGCAGTATTTT	CASSGNRGDTDTQYF
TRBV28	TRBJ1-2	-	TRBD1	TGTGCCAGCAACTACCCAGGGGGTACTAACTATGGCTACACCTTC	CASNYPGGTNYGYTF
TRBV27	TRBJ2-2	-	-	TGTGCCAGCAGACCGACAGGGAACACCGGGGAGCTGTTTTTT	CASRPTGNTGELFF
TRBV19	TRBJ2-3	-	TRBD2	TGTGCCAGTAGCCGGAGACCCGGGACTAGCGGGAGGTGGTCCACAGATACGCAGTATTTT	CASSRRPGTSGRWSTDTQYF
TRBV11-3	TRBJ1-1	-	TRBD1	TGTGCCAGCAGCTCGAGACAGGGGTACGAAGCTTTCTTT	CASSSRQGYEAFF
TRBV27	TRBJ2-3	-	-	TGTGCCAGCAGTTTATTAGGGGTGGGCACAGATACGCAGTATTTT	CASSLLGVGTDTQYF
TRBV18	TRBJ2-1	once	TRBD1	TGTGCCAGCTCACCACCGACAGGGTCCCTGAGCTCCTACAATGAGCAGTTCTTC	CASSPPTGSLSSYNEQFF
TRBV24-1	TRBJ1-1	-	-	TGTGCCACCAGGCGGGGTCAGGCCACTGAAGCTTTCTTT	CATRRGQATEAFF
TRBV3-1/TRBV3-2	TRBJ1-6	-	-	TGTGCCAGCAGCCAGAGGGGGGGCGCAGCCCTCCACTTT	CASSQRGGAALHF
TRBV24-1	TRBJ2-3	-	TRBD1	TGTGCCACCAGCCAAAGACCGGGACAGGGGGTAGGAACAGATACGCAGTATTTT	CATSQRPGQGVGTDTQYF
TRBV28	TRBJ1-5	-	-	TGTGCCAGCAGTTTCCGACAACGAATTCAGCCCCAGCATTTT	CASSFRQRIQPQHF
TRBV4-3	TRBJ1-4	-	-	TGCGCCAGCAGCCAAGCCAGGGGTTATGATGAAAAACTGTTTTTT	CASSQARGYDEKLFF
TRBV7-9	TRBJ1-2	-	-	TGTGCCAGCAGCCCGGACAGCTTCTATGGCTACACCTTC	CASSPDSFYGYTF
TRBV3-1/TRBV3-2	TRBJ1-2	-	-	TGTGCCAGCAGCCCACTAACAGGAGTCAGTGGCTACACCTTC	CASSPLTGVSGYTF
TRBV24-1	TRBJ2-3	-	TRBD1	TGTGCCACCAGTGATCCCACAGGGGGCCCCACAGATACGCAGTATTTT	CATSDPTGGPTDTQYF
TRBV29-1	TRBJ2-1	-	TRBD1	TGCAGCGTTGTTAGTAGGGGGCAGGGGGACAATGAGCAGTTCTTC	CSVVSRGQGDNEQFF
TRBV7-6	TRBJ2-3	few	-	TGTGCCAGCAGCTTGTTTGGACTATCCACAGATACGCAGTATTTT	CASSLFGLSTDTQYF
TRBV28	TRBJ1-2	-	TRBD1	TGTGCCAGCAGCCCACCCGGGACAGGGAGCGGCTACACCTTC	CASSPPGTGSGYTF
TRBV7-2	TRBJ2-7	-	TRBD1	TGTGCCAGCAGCTCCGGAGGGACAGGGGGCTACGAGCAGTACTTC	CASSSGGTGGYEQYF
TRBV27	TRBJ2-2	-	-	TGTGCCAGCAGTTGGGCTCCGGGACTGGGGGAGCTGTTTTTT	CASSWAPGLGELFF
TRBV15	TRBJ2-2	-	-	TGTGCCACCAGCAGAGATTACGTACGAGAATCCCCCGGGGAGCTGTTTTTT	CATSRDYVRESPGELFF
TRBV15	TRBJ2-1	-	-	TGTGCCACCAGCACCAGGGTTTCCTACAATGAGCAGTTCTTC	CATSTRVSYNEQFF
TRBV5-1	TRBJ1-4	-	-	TGCGCCAGCAGCGCGGACAGTACTAATGAAAAACTGTTTTTT	CASSADSTNEKLFF
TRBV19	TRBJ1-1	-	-	TGTGCCAGTAGTAAGACAACCCAGAACACTGAAGCTTTCTTT	CASSKTTQNTEAFF
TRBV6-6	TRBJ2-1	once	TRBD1	TGTGCCAGCAGTCCGAGGACAGGGGAGAACAATGAGCAGTTCTTC	CASSPRTGENNEQFF
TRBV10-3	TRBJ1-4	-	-	TGTGCCATCACCGAGGGTCCCTCGCGGGAAAAACTGTTTTTT	CAITEGPSREKLFF
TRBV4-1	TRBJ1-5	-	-	TGCGCCAGCAGCCCGAATACAGGGATCCTTGACATCGGGCCCCAGCATTTT	CASSPNTGILDIGPQHF
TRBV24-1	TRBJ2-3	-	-	TGTGCCGCCTCAGGGCCCCTAGGTACGCAGTATTTT	CAASGPLGTQYF
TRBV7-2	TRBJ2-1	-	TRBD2	TGTGCCAGCGTCCCGTACGGACGAGCGGGAGTCGAGCAGTTCTTC	CASVPYGRAGVEQFF
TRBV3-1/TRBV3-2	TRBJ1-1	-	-	TGTGCCAGCAGGCTGACTGATACAAACACTGAAGCTTTCTTT	CASRLTDTNTEAFF
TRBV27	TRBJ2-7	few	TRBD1	TGTGCCAGCAGACCCCGGGACAGGGCCCCCTACGAGCAGTACTTC	CASRPRDRAPYEQYF
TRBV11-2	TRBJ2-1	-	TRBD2	TGTGCCAGCAGCCCCGTTGCGGGGGGGCCCCGGAATGAGCAGTTCTTC	CASSPVAGGPRNEQFF
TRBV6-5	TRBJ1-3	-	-	TGTGCCAGCAGTCCGACAGCATCCTCTGGAAACACCATATATTTT	CASSPTASSGNTIYF
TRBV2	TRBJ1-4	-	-	TGTGCCAGCAGTTCGGCCAGGGGCGCCACTAATGAAAAACTGTTTTTT	CASSSARGATNEKLFF
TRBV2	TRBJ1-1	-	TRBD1	TGTGCCAGCAGGGAAGGCCCGGGACAGATGAACACTGAAGCTTTCTTT	CASREGPGQMNTEAFF
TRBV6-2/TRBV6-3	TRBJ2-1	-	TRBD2	TGTGCCAGCAGTTACGTCTTAGCGGGAGTCTACAATGAGCAGTTCTTC	CASSYVLAGVYNEQFF
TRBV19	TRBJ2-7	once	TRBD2	TGTGCCAGTAGCACAGCGGGGGCCTCCTACGAGCAGTACTTC	CASSTAGASYEQYF
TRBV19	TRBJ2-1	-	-	TGTGCCAGTAGTCCCAGGGGATACAATGAGCAGTTCTTC	CASSPRGYNEQFF